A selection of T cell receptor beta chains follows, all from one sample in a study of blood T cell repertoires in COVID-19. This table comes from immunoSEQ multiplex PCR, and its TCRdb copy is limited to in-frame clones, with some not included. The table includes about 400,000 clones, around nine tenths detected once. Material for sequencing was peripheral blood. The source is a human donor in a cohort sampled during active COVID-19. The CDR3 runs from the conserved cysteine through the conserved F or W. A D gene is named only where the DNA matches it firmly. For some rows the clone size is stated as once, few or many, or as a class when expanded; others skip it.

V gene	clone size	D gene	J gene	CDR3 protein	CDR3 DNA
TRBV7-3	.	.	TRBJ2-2	CASSFGVSGELFF	TGTGCCAGCAGCTTCGGTGTGTCCGGGGAGCTGTTTTTT
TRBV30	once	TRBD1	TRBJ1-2	CAWSVDVGGGYTF	TGTGCCTGGAGTGTAGATGTAGGGGGCGGCTACACCTTC
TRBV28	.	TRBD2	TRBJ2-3	CASSSLAGGPQTTDTQYF	TGTGCCAGCAGTTCTTTAGCGGGAGGGCCACAAACCACAGATACGCAGTATTTT
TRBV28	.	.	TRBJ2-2	CASSFLDRVTGELFF	TGTGCCAGCAGTTTCCTCGACAGAGTCACCGGGGAGCTGTTTTTT
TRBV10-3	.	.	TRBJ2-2	CAIRPGDTGELFF	TGTGCCATCAGGCCAGGGGACACCGGGGAGCTGTTTTTT
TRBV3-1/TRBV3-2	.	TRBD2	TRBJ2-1	CASSPSSGGANEQFF	TGTGCCAGCAGCCCTTCTAGCGGGGGGGCGAATGAGCAGTTCTTC
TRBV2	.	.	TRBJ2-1	CASTPEAQGQFF	TGTGCCAGCACTCCCGAGGCCCAGGGGCAGTTCTTC
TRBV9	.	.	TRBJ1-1	CASSVREGWNTEAFF	TGTGCCAGCAGCGTACGGGAGGGCTGGAACACTGAAGCTTTCTTT
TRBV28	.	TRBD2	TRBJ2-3	CATLLGGSTDTQYF	TGTGCCACTCTATTGGGGGGGAGCACAGATACGCAGTATTTT
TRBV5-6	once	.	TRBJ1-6	CASSLDSQGSPLHF	TGTGCCAGCAGCCTAGACAGCCAAGGATCACCCCTCCACTTT
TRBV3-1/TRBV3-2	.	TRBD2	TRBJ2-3	CASSQGLAKYF	TGTGCCAGCAGCCAAGGACTAGCCAAGTATTTT
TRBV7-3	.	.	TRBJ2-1	CASSPGQPNSYNEQFF	TGTGCCAGCAGCCCCGGACAGCCGAACTCCTACAATGAGCAGTTCTTC
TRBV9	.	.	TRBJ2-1	CASSDSIVPHNEQFF	TGTGCCAGCAGCGACAGCATAGTTCCCCACAATGAGCAGTTCTTC
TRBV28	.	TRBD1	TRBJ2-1	CASSLLGQGLDEQFF	TGTGCCAGCAGTTTACTGGGACAGGGCCTCGATGAGCAGTTCTTC
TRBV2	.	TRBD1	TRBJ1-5	CASRPGTGGFQPQHF	TGTGCCAGCAGGCCCGGGACAGGGGGATTTCAGCCCCAGCATTTT
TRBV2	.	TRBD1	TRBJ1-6	CASSGDSQNSPLHF	TGTGCCAGCAGTGGGGACAGTCAAAATTCACCCCTCCACTTT
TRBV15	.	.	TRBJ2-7	CATSRAGGEQYF	TGTGCCACCAGCAGAGCCGGGGGCGAGCAGTACTTC
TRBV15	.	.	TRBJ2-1	CATTPTGSSYNEQFF	TGTGCCACCACCCCGACTGGGAGCTCCTACAATGAGCAGTTCTTC
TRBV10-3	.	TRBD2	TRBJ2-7	CAIGLAGDHEQYF	TGTGCCATTGGACTAGCGGGAGATCACGAGCAGTACTTC
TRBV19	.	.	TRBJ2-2	CASSIVNRDNSFGELFF	TGTGCCAGTAGTATAGTCAACCGGGACAACTCGTTCGGGGAGCTGTTTTTT
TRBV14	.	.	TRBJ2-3	CASSPRLDFRTDTQYF	TGTGCCAGCAGCCCCCGACTCGACTTCCGCACAGATACGCAGTATTTT
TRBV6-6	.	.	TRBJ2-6	CASSPGSGANVLTF	TGTGCCAGCAGTCCGGGATCTGGGGCCAACGTCCTGACTTTC
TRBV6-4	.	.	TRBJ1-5	CASSDILSGSNQPQHF	TGTGCCAGCAGTGACATTCTGAGCGGCAGCAATCAGCCCCAGCATTTT
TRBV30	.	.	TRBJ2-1	CAWRGVYNEQFF	TGTGCCTGGAGAGGAGTTTACAATGAGCAGTTCTTC
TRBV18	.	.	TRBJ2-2	CASSPNPGTNTGELFF	TGTGCCAGCTCACCAAATCCAGGGACAAACACCGGGGAGCTGTTTTTT
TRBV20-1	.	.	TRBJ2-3	CSASRGAGENTDTQYF	TGCAGTGCTAGTCGGGGGGCGGGAGAGAACACAGATACGCAGTATTTT
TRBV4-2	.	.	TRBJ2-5	CASSQGDIEETQYF	TGTGCCAGCAGCCAAGGGGACATCGAAGAGACCCAGTACTTC
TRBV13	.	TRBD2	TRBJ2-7	CASSSGLGSEQYF	TGTGCCAGCAGCTCGGGACTAGGGTCCGAGCAGTACTTC
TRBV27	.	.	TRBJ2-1	CASSSTGHGNEQFF	TGTGCCAGCAGCTCGACAGGCCATGGAAATGAGCAGTTCTTC
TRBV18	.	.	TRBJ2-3	CASSPRADTQYF	TGTGCCAGCTCCCCCAGGGCTGATACGCAGTATTTT
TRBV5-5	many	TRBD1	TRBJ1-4	CASSRQGQRKEKLFF	TGTGCCAGCAGCCGCCAGGGACAGCGGAAGGAAAAACTGTTTTTT
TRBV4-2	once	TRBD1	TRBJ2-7	CASSQTGTGAYEQYF	TGTGCCAGCAGCCAGACCGGGACAGGGGCCTACGAGCAGTACTTC
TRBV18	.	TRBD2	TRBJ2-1	CASSPGLADNEQFF	TGTGCCAGCTCACCTGGACTAGCGGATAATGAGCAGTTCTTC
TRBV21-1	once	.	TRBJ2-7	CASSKTVTYEQYF	TGTGCCAGCAGCAAGACAGTGACCTACGAGCAGTACTTC
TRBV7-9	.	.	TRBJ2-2	CASSFRDTGELFF	TGTGCCAGCAGCTTTCGGGACACCGGGGAGCTGTTTTTT
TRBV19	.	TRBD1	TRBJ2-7	CASSIQTGLNYEQYF	TGTGCCAGTAGTATTCAGACAGGGCTAAACTACGAGCAGTACTTC
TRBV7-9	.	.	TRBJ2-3	CASTYGSTGRHTQYF	TGTGCCAGCACGTACGGATCGACAGGGAGGCATACGCAGTATTTT
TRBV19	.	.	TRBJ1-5	CASSFSSGARNQPQHF	TGTGCCAGTAGTTTCTCTTCAGGGGCGCGCAATCAGCCCCAGCATTTT
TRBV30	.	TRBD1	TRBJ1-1	CAWSSQNRGTEAFF	TGTGCCTGGAGTTCTCAAAACAGGGGCACTGAAGCTTTCTTT
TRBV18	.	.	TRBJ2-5	CASSPGQFQETQYF	TGTGCCAGCTCACCCGGACAGTTCCAAGAGACCCAGTACTTC
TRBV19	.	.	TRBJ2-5	CASSRASGGETQYF	TGTGCCAGTAGTAGAGCCAGCGGAGGGGAGACCCAGTACTTC
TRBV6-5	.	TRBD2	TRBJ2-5	CASSRGLAGETQYF	TGTGCCAGCAGTCGCGGACTAGCGGGAGAGACCCAGTACTTC
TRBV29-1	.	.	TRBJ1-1	CSVTQGFNTEAFF	TGCAGCGTAACTCAGGGATTCAACACTGAAGCTTTCTTT
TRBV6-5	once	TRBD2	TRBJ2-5	CASRAGLAQETQYF	TGTGCCAGCAGAGCGGGACTAGCACAAGAGACCCAGTACTTC
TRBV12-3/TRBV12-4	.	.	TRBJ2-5	CASSLLDQETQYF	TGTGCCAGTTCCCTCCTAGACCAAGAGACCCAGTACTTC
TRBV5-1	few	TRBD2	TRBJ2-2	CASNLGGGAVSTGELFF	TGCGCCAGCAACCTCGGGGGGGGCGCTGTGAGCACCGGGGAGCTGTTTTTT
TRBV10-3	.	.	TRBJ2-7	CAISELGTDEQYF	TGTGCCATCAGTGAACTAGGCACCGACGAGCAGTACTTC
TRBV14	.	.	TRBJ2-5	CASSQTAGLETQYF	TGTGCCAGCAGCCAAACGGCGGGGCTAGAGACCCAGTACTTC
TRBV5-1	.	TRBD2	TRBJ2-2	CASSLSPGGLAFTGELFF	TGCGCCAGCAGCTTGAGCCCTGGGGGACTAGCGTTCACCGGGGAGCTGTTTTTT
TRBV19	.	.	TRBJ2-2	CASSIGRDTGELFF	TGTGCCAGTAGTATAGGCAGGGATACCGGGGAGCTGTTTTTT
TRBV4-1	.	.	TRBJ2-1	CASSQDRISDEQFF	TGCGCCAGCAGCCAAGATCGAATAAGCGATGAGCAGTTCTTC